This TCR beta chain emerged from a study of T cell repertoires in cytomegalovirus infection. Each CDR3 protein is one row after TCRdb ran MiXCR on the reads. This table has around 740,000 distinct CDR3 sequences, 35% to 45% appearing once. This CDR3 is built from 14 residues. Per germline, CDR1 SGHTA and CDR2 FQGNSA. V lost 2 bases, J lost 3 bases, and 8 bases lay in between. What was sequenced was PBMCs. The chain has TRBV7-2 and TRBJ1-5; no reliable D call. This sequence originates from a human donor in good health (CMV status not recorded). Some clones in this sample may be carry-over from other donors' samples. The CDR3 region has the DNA TGTGCCAGCAGCTTAAGACGGGTCAATCAGCCCCAGCATTTT. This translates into CASSLRRVNQPQHF. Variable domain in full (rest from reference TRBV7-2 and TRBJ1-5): GAGVSQSPSNKVTEKGKDVELRCDPISGHTALYWYRQSLGQGLEFLIYFQGNSAPDKSGLPSDRFSAERTGGSVSTLTIQRTQQEDSAVYLCASSLRRVNQPQHFGDGTRLSIL.